This is a list of T cell receptor beta chains from one sample in a study of shared clonotypes between healthy human individuals. Data came from immunoSEQ multiplex PCR; TCRdb stores just in-frame clones and leaves some out. The sample has some 1,400,000 clones; roughly 95% are singletons. The material sequenced was naive CD4+ T cells sorted from blood. The receptors derive from a young man in good health. CDR3s include the opening cysteine and the closing phenylalanine or tryptophan. D genes are given only for firm matches. Expanded clones are given a class, and other clones once, few, many or no size at all.

TRBV6-1,-,-,TRBJ2-1,TGTGCCAGCAAGTCCCAACAGTTCTCCTACAATGAGCAGTTCTTC,CASKSQQFSYNEQFF
TRBV18,-,-,TRBJ2-2,TGTGCCAGCTCACCCCAGGGACCCGGGGAGCTGTTTTTT,CASSPQGPGELFF
TRBV28,-,-,TRBJ1-4,TGTGCCAGCAGACAGGGCTTACGGAATGAAAAACTGTTTTTT,CASRQGLRNEKLFF
TRBV18,-,-,TRBJ1-1,TGTGCCAGCTCACCACCGTCGGCGAACACTGAAGCTTTCTTT,CASSPPSANTEAFF
TRBV6-5,-,-,TRBJ1-2,TGTGCCAGCAGTATACTCGGGACATCGATCTACACCTTC,CASSILGTSIYTF
TRBV5-1,-,-,TRBJ1-4,TGCGCCAGCAGCTTGGAACGACAGGAAAAACTGTTTTTT,CASSLERQEKLFF
TRBV14,-,-,TRBJ2-3,TGTGCCAGCAGCCAAGCGGGACTCAGGCGGGATACGCAGTATTTT,CASSQAGLRRDTQYF
TRBV5-1,-,TRBD2,TRBJ2-7,TGCGCCAGCAGCTTGGGAACTAGCGGGCAATACGAGCAGTACTTC,CASSLGTSGQYEQYF
TRBV6-5,-,TRBD1,TRBJ2-2,TGTGCCAGCAGACGACAGGGACCGAACACCGGGGAGCTGTTTTTT,CASRRQGPNTGELFF
TRBV5-1,-,-,TRBJ2-2,TGCGCCAGCAGCTCACGGGGAGCCCCCGGGGAGCTGTTTTTT,CASSSRGAPGELFF
TRBV29-1,-,-,TRBJ2-1,TGCAGCTTAGCCGGGAGCTCCTACAATGAGCAGTTCTTC,CSLAGSSYNEQFF
TRBV6-5,-,-,TRBJ1-4,TGTGCCAGCAGTTACTCGGGGAGAGATGAAAAACTGTTTTTT,CASSYSGRDEKLFF
TRBV6-5,-,-,TRBJ1-3,TGTGCCAGCCGATACAAGGTCTCTGGAAACACCATATATTTT,CASRYKVSGNTIYF
TRBV28,-,-,TRBJ2-7,TGTGCCAGCAGTTTATTATGGGACGGGCCTACGGCTAAGTACTTC,CASSLLWDGPTAKYF
TRBV5-1,-,-,TRBJ2-1,TGCGCCAGCAGCTTACTCAGGGTCGAGCAGTTCTTC,CASSLLRVEQFF
TRBV6-1,-,TRBD1,TRBJ1-5,TGTGCCAGCAGTGAATTCAGGGGGTATCAGCCCCAGCATTTT,CASSEFRGYQPQHF
TRBV7-6,once,TRBD2,TRBJ2-7,TGTGCCAGCAGCGGTCCTAGCGGGACGTCCTACGAGCAGTACTTC,CASSGPSGTSYEQYF
TRBV10-3,-,TRBD2,TRBJ2-5,TGTGCCATCCGTGAGCAGCTGGGAGGGGAGACCCAGTACTTC,CAIREQLGGETQYF
TRBV14,-,-,TRBJ2-1,TGTGCCAGCAGCCAAGTTCGGAGCTCCTACAATGAGCAGTTCTTC,CASSQVRSSYNEQFF
TRBV19,-,-,TRBJ2-7,TGTGCCAGTAGTACAGGGAGCGTATACGAGCAGTACTTC,CASSTGSVYEQYF
TRBV19,-,TRBD2,TRBJ2-7,TGTGCCAGTAGTATAGGCGGACTAGCGGGATACGAGCAGTACTTC,CASSIGGLAGYEQYF
TRBV6-5,-,TRBD1,TRBJ1-4,TGTGCCAGCAGCTTGACAGGGTTTAATGAAAAACTGTTTTTT,CASSLTGFNEKLFF
TRBV7-8,-,-,TRBJ2-1,TGTGCCAGCAGCCCCGGACGGGGATCACACAATGAGCAGTTCTTC,CASSPGRGSHNEQFF
TRBV7-7,-,-,TRBJ2-1,TGTGCCAGCAGCCCTGACAATGAGCAGTTCTTC,CASSPDNEQFF
TRBV19,-,-,TRBJ1-1,TGTGCCAGTAGGGATATTACAGGGCGGCAAATGGCTTTCTTT,CASRDITGRQMAFF
TRBV9,-,-,TRBJ2-7,TGTGCCAGCAGCGTAGACCCTAGTGTCACCTACGAGCAGTACTTC,CASSVDPSVTYEQYF
TRBV15,once,-,TRBJ2-2,TGTGCCACCAGCAGGACCCTCAACACCGGGGAGCTGTTTTTT,CATSRTLNTGELFF
TRBV18,-,TRBD2,TRBJ2-7,TGTGCCAGCTCACCAACGGCACGCGGGAGGGCCTACGAGCAGTACTTC,CASSPTARGRAYEQYF
TRBV5-1,-,TRBD2,TRBJ2-3,TGCGCCAGCAGCTTGGGTGGCGGGAGGGCCTTCACAGATACGCAGTATTTT,CASSLGGGRAFTDTQYF
TRBV5-6,once,-,TRBJ2-7,TGTGCCAGCAGCTTTAGAGGCGTGTTCTACGAGCAGTACTTC,CASSFRGVFYEQYF
TRBV14,-,TRBD2,TRBJ2-3,TGTGCCAGCAGCCAAGGACGAACTAGCGGGAGTTGGGAAGATACGCAGTATTTT,CASSQGRTSGSWEDTQYF
TRBV13,-,-,TRBJ1-3,TGTGCCAGCAGCTTCGGACAGCCGGGAAACACCATATATTTT,CASSFGQPGNTIYF
TRBV18,once,-,TRBJ2-7,TGTGCCAGCTCACCGACTACCAACTACGAGCAGTACTTC,CASSPTTNYEQYF
TRBV7-9,-,-,TRBJ2-5,TGTGCCAGCTGGGGTGAAGAGACCCAGTACTTC,CASWGEETQYF
TRBV6-5,-,-,TRBJ2-5,TGTGCCAGCAGTTACTCGAGAACAGGCGTAGAGACCCAGTACTTC,CASSYSRTGVETQYF
TRBV5-1,-,-,TRBJ2-3,TGCGCCAGCAGCTCCATCAGGGGTGAGGGTACGCAGTATTTT,CASSSIRGEGTQYF
TRBV5-4,-,-,TRBJ1-1,TGTGCCAGCAGCAAAGGCGGCTCCTCAATGAGGTTCACTGAAGCTTTCTTT,CASSKGGSSMRFTEAFF
TRBV5-1,-,TRBD2,TRBJ2-2,TGCGCCAGCAGCTTGGGGTCCTATGGGAGGGCGGCCGATTCGAACACCGGGGAGCTGTTTTTT,CASSLGSYGRAADSNTGELFF
TRBV30,-,-,TRBJ1-5,TGTGCCTCGCTTTCAGGGGTATCCAATCAGCCCCAGCATTTT,CASLSGVSNQPQHF
TRBV11-2,-,TRBD2,TRBJ2-2,TGTGCCAGCAGCCTGACTAGCCCCAATGGTGGCGGGGAGCTGTTTTTT,CASSLTSPNGGGELFF
TRBV18,-,TRBD1,TRBJ1-2,TGTGCCAGCTCACCTGGAGGACAGGGGAGACTGGGATTATATGGCTACACCTTC,CASSPGGQGRLGLYGYTF
TRBV10-3,once,-,TRBJ2-3,TGTGCCATCAGTGAAAGCCGCCGCGGCACAGATACGCAGTATTTT,CAISESRRGTDTQYF
TRBV5-1,-,TRBD2,TRBJ2-3,TGCGCCAGCAGCTTCAGCGGGAGTGCAGATACGCAGTATTTT,CASSFSGSADTQYF
TRBV4-2,once,-,TRBJ2-1,TGTGCCAGCAGCTCCCCCACGTTAAATGAGCAGTTCTTC,CASSSPTLNEQFF
TRBV19,-,TRBD2,TRBJ2-3,TGTGCCAGTAGCGAAGCGGGAGGGTCATACGAACGGAATACGCAGTATTTT,CASSEAGGSYERNTQYF
TRBV2,-,-,TRBJ2-7,TGTGCCAGCAGTGTAGTCGGGGGCCACGAGCAGTACTTC,CASSVVGGHEQYF